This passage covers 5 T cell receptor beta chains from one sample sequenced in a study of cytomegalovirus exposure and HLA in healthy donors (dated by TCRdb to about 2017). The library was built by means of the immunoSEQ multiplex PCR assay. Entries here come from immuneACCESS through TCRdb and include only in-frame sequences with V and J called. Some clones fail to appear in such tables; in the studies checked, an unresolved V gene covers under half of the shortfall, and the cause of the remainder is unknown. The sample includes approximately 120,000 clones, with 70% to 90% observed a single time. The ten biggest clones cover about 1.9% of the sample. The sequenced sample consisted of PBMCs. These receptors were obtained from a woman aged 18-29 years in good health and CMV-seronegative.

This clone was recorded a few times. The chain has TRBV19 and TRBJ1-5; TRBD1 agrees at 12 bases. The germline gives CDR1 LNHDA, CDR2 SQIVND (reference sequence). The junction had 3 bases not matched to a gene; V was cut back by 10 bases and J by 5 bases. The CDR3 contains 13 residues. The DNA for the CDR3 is TGTGCCACCGGGACAGGGGGCGATCAGCCCCAGCATTTT. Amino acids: CATGTGGDQPQHF.

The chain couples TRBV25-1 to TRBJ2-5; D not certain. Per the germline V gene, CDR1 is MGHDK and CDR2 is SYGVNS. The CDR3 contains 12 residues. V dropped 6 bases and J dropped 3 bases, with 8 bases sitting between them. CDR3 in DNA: TGTGCCAGCAGGACTGATGAAGAGACCCAGTACTTC. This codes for CASRTDEETQYF.

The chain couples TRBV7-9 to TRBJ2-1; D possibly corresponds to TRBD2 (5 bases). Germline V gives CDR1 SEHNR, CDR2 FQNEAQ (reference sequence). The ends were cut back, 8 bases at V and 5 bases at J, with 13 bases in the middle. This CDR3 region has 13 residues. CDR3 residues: CASGPRGDNEQFF. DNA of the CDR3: TGTGCCAGCGGGCCCCGGGGAGACAATGAGCAGTTCTTC.

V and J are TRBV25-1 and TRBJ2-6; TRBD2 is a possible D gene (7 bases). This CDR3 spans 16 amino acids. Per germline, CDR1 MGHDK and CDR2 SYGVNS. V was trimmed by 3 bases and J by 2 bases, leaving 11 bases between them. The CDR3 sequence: CASSEGGTTGANVLTF. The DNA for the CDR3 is TGTGCCAGCAGTGAGGGGGGGACAACTGGGGCCAACGTCCTGACTTTC.

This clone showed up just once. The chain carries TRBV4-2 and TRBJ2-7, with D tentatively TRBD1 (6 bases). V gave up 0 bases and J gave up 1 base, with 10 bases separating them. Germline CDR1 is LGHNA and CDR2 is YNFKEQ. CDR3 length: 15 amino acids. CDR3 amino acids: CASSQDRGSSYEQYF. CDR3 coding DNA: TGTGCCAGCAGCCAAGACAGGGGCTCTTCCTACGAGCAGTACTTC.